This section outlines one T cell receptor beta chain sequence together with its context. The antigen remains unidentified. This sample was taken from a study of T cell responses to AZD1222 COVID-19 vaccine. Study-wide findings and caveats: Targeting of unmutated variant regions was reportedly seen in nearly half of spike-specific TCRs.

J gave up 5 bases and V 2 bases, and 5 bases lay outside the gene matches. The CDR3 extends over 15 amino acids. CDR1 is MNHEY, CDR2 SVGAGI, per germline. Sequencing was performed with immunoSEQ multiplex PCR; in TCRdb, only in-frame clones are kept and a portion is missing. The table records about 160,000 clones, approximately 94% of them present only once. This TCR came from an adult who received the AZD1222 COVID-19 vaccine. Sequenced here: peripheral blood, sampled 28 days after the second AZD1222 dose. This chain connects TRBV6-5 to TRBJ2-2, with TRBD2 identical over 7 bases. The CDR3 reads CASSYASGGTGELFF. The DNA of the CDR3 is TGTGCCAGCAGTTACGCTAGCGGAGGGACCGGGGAGCTGTTTTTT.